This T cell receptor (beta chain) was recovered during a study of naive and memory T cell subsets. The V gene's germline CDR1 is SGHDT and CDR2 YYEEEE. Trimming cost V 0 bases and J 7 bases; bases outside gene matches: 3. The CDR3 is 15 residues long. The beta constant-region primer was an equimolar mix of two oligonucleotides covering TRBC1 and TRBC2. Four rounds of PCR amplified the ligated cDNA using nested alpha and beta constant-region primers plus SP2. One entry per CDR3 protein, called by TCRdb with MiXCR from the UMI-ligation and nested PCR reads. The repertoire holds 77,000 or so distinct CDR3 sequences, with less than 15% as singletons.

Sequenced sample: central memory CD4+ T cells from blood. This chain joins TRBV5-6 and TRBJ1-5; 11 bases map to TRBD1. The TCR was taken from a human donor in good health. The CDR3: CASSLAGTGGQPQHF. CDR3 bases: TGTGCCAGCAGCTTGGCCGGGACAGGGGGGCAGCCCCAGCATTTT.